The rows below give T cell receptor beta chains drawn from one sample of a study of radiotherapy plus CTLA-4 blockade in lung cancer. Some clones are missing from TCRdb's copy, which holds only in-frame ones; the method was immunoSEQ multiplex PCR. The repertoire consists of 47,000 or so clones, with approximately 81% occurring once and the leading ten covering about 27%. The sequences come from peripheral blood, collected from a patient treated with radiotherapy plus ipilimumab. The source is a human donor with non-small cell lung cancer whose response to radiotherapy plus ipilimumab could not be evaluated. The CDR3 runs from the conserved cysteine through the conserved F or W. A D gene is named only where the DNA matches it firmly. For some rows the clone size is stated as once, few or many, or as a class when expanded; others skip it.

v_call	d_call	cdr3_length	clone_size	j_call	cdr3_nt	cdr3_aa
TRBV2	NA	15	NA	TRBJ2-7	TGTGCCAGCAGTGAAGGCGGCGACCTCTCCTACGAGCAGTACTTC	CASSEGGDLSYEQYF
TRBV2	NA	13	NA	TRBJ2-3	TGTGCCAGCAGTTTGGACACCTTAGATACGCAGTATTTT	CASSLDTLDTQYF
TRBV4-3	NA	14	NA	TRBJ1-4	TGCGCCAGCAGCCCCGAATGGAGGGAGGAAAAACTGTTTTTT	CASSPEWREEKLFF
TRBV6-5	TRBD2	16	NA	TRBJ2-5	TGTGCCAGCAGTTACGGGGCGGGAGTAGGCCAAGAGACCCAGTACTTC	CASSYGAGVGQETQYF
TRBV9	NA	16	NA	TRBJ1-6	TGTGCCAGCAGCGTAGGTGGGGGAGGTGCGGATTCACCCCTCCACTTT	CASSVGGGGADSPLHF
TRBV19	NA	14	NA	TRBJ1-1	TGTGCCAGTAGTATAGAAAGGACAAGCTCTGAAGCTTTCTTT	CASSIERTSSEAFF
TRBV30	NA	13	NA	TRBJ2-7	TGTGCCTGGAGTGCCCTTCAGAACTACGAGCAGTACTTC	CAWSALQNYEQYF
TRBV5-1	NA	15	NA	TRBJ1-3	TGCGCCAGCAGCCCGCCGGGGGGAACGGGAAACACCATATATTTT	CASSPPGGTGNTIYF
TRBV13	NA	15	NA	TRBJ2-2	TGTGCCAGCAGCTTAGCCAGGGGGGTCACCGGGGAGCTGTTTTTT	CASSLARGVTGELFF
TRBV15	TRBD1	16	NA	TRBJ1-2	TGTGCCACCAGTACTACCAGGACAGGGGGACACTATGGCTACACCTTC	CATSTTRTGGHYGYTF
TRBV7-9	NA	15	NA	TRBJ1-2	TGTGCCAGCAGCCCAATGTATCGGGATCACTATGGCTACACCTTC	CASSPMYRDHYGYTF
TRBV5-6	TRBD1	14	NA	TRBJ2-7	TGTGCCAGCAGCTTGGACCCAGGGGGCAGCGAGCAGTACTTC	CASSLDPGGSEQYF
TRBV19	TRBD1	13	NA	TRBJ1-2	TGTGCCAGCCGGGACAGGTCGCGGTATGGCTACACCTTC	CASRDRSRYGYTF
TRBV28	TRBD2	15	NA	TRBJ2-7	TGTGCAGCAGGTAGCGGGAGGTCTAAGTACTACGAGCAGTACTTC	CAAGSGRSKYYEQYF
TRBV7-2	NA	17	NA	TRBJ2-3	TGTGCCAGCAGCTTAAATTCTGCGTCAGGGAGCACAGATACGCAGTATTTT	CASSLNSASGSTDTQYF
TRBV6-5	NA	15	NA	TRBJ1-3	TGTGCCAGTATGGGCTACACTTTCTCTGGAAACACCATATATTTT	CASMGYTFSGNTIYF
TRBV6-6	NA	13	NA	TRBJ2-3	TGTGCCAGCAGTTCCGGTAGCACAGATACGCAGTATTTT	CASSSGSTDTQYF
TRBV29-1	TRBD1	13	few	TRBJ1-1	TGCAGCGTTGCGGGACAGACCTACACTGAAGCTTTCTTT	CSVAGQTYTEAFF
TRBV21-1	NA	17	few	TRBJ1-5	TGTGCCAGCAGCAAATGGAAAGGGGTAGAGGGCAATCAGCCCCAGCATTTT	CASSKWKGVEGNQPQHF
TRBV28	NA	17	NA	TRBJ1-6	TGTGCCAGCAGTTTCCGGAGTAGCAGCTCCTATAATTCACCCCTCCACTTT	CASSFRSSSSYNSPLHF
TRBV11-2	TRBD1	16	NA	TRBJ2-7	TGTGCCAGCAGCGGGACCGGGACAGGGCCCGCCTACGAGCAGTACTTC	CASSGTGTGPAYEQYF
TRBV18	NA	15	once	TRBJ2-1	TGTGCCAGCTCACCACGGTCGGGGTCAGACAATGAGCAGTTCTTC	CASSPRSGSDNEQFF
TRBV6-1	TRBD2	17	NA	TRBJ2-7	TGTGCCAGCAGTGAACTACCGCTAGCGGGAGGGCTGGGAGAGCAGTACTTC	CASSELPLAGGLGEQYF
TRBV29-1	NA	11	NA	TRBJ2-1	TGCAGCGTACTCTATTACAATGAGCAGTTCTTC	CSVLYYNEQFF
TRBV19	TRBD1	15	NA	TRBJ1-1	TGTGCCAGTAGGGCGGGACAGGGGATGAACACTGAAGCTTTCTTT	CASRAGQGMNTEAFF
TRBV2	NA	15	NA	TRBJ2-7	TGTGCCAGCAGTGAAGTGGACTCTAAGGCCTACGAGCAGTACTTC	CASSEVDSKAYEQYF
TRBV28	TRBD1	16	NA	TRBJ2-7	TGTGCCAGCAGAAACCCGTTTGGGACAGGGGGGAACGAGCAGTACTTC	CASRNPFGTGGNEQYF
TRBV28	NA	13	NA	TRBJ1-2	TGTGCCAGCAGGGCAGGGACTAACTATGGCTACACCTTC	CASRAGTNYGYTF
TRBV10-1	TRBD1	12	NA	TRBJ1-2	TGCGCCAGCGAGGGACAGAACTATGGCTACACCTTC	CASEGQNYGYTF
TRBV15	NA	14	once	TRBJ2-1	TGTGCCACCAGCAGAGATCAAGGGGCTATTGAGCAGTTCTTC	CATSRDQGAIEQFF
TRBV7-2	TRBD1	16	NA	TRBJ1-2	TGTGCCAGCAGCTTGGACAGGGGGTTGGGGAACTATGGCTACACCTTC	CASSLDRGLGNYGYTF
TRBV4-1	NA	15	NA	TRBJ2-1	TGCGCCAGCAGCCGCAACTGGGGAGGTTACAATGAGCAGTTCTTC	CASSRNWGGYNEQFF
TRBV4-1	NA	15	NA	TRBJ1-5	TGCGCCAGCAGCCAATTAGGAGGGGTGATTCAGCCCCAGCATTTT	CASSQLGGVIQPQHF
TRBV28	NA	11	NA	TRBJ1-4	TGTGCCAGCTCCCAGGGGGAAAAACTGTTTTTT	CASSQGEKLFF
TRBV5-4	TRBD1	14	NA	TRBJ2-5	TGTGCCAGCAGCTTCAGTTCAGGGGGTGAGGAGCAGTACTTC	CASSFSSGGEEQYF
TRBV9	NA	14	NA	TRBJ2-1	TGTGCCAGCAGCGTAATCCCAGGGGGGAATGAGCAGTTCTTC	CASSVIPGGNEQFF
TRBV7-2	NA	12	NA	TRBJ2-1	TGTGCCAGCAGCGCCAGAGGCAAGGAGCAGTTCTTC	CASSARGKEQFF
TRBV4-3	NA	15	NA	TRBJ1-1	TGCGCCAGCAGCCAAGAGGGACACGAGAACACTGAAGCTTTCTTT	CASSQEGHENTEAFF
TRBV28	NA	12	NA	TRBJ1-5	TGTGCCACCACTAAATCAATCCAGCCCCAGCATTTT	CATTKSIQPQHF
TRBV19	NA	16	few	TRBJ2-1	TGTGCCAGTAGTATGTCGGGACTCCTAACCTACAATGAGCAGTTCTTC	CASSMSGLLTYNEQFF
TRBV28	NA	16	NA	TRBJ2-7	TGTGCCAGCAGTCCCCGACGGGGTTTGGCCTACTACGAGCAGTACTTC	CASSPRRGLAYYEQYF
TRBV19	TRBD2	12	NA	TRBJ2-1	TGTGCCAGTAGTACTAGCGGCTTTGAGCAGTTCTTC	CASSTSGFEQFF
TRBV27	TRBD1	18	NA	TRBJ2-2	TGTGCCAGCAGTTTAAAATTTGAGGACAGGGGTCTCCCCGGGGAGCTGTTTTTT	CASSLKFEDRGLPGELFF
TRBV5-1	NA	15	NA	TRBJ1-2	TGCGCCAGCAGCTTGGCGGTTAGCAGGGGCGATGGCTACACCTTC	CASSLAVSRGDGYTF
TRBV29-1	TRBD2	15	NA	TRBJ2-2	TGCAGCGTTGAAGATGGGACTAGCGGGGCCGGGGAGCTGTTTTTT	CSVEDGTSGAGELFF
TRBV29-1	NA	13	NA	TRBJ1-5	TGCAGCGTTTGGACAGTGGGGAATCAGCCCCAGCATTTT	CSVWTVGNQPQHF
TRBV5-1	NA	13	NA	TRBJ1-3	TGCGCCAGTTTCAATGAGGCCGGAAACACCATATATTTT	CASFNEAGNTIYF
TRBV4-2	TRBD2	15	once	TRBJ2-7	TGTGCCAGCAGCCAAGGGCTAGCGGGAGATAACGAGCAGTACTTC	CASSQGLAGDNEQYF